The 23 T cell receptor beta chains below were found in one sample sequenced in a study of cytomegalovirus exposure and HLA in healthy donors. With 60 Vbeta and 13 Jbeta primers, the PCR was carried out. Assay used: immunoSEQ multiplex PCR; TCRdb lists only in-frame clones, some missing. This repertoire shows 85,000 to 90,000 clones, approximately 72% found once; its top ten account for 10%. Material for sequencing was PBMCs. All receptors derive from a man aged 25 to 45 in good health and CMV-seropositive.

The chain carries TRBV5-1 and TRBJ2-7, with D perhaps TRBD1 (5 bases). The CDR3 is 14 amino acids. The germline V and J ends were trimmed by 0 bases and 2 bases, with 9 bases remaining between them. Per germline, CDR1 SGHRS and CDR2 YFSETQ. CDR3 DNA sequence: TGCGCCAGCAGCTTGGGGACAAGCCCCTACGAGCAGTACTTC. It translates to CASSLGTSPYEQYF.

V is TRBV5-6 and J is TRBJ2-7; a possible D gene is TRBD1 (5 bases). V lost 7 bases and J 2 bases, leaving 13 bases between the germline ends. Germline CDR1 SGHDT, CDR2 YYEEEE. The CDR3 runs to 13 residues. The CDR3 region has the DNA TGTGCCAGCTCCCGGACACTTGCCTACGAGCAGTACTTC. Translation gives CASSRTLAYEQYF.

CDR3 bases: TGCGCCAGCAGCCAAGACGTCAGGGGCCCTACCTACGAGCAGTACTTC. Amino acid sequence: CASSQDVRGPTYEQYF. The V call is TRBV4-3, the J call TRBJ2-7, with D perhaps matching TRBD1 (6 bases). Germline lookup yields CDR1 LGHNA and CDR2 YSLEER. CDR3 length: 16 amino acids. Trimming cost V 0 bases and J 2 bases, with 14 bases left between them.

This chain uses TRBV19 with TRBJ1-2; perhaps TRBD1 as D (6 bases). The CDR3 is 13 amino acids. Trimming left V 5 bases short and J 2 bases short, with 9 bases between. The germline gives CDR1 LNHDA, CDR2 SQIVND (reference sequence). CDR3 loop: CASSRGANYGYTF. In DNA, the CDR3 is TGTGCCAGTAGTCGGGGGGCCAACTATGGCTACACCTTC.

This clone was counted a single time. Germline is not matched at one junction end, which may reflect a read error. The rearrangement uses TRBV7-9 and TRBJ2-1; D might be TRBD1 (5 bases). CDR1 SEHNR and CDR2 FQNEAQ come from the germline V gene (reference sequence). CDR3 size: 14 residues. The CDR3 spells CSSSLDTSYNEQFF. CDR3 DNA: TGTTCCAGCAGCTTGGACACCTCCTACAATGAGCAGTTCTTC.

This clone was found once. The DNA for the CDR3 is TGTGCCAGCAGCGACGCCGGGACAGGGCAAGCTTTCTTT. Protein product: CASSDAGTGQAFF. The chain combines TRBV9 with TRBJ1-1; TRBD1 aligns across 9 bases. The germline V gene encodes CDR1 SGDLS and CDR2 YYNGEE. This CDR3 has 13 residues. V shed 3 bases and J 9 bases; nucleotides not matched to a gene: 6.

The chain links TRBV5-1 to TRBJ2-3, with 8 bases fitting TRBD2. After removal of 3 bases from V and 1 base from J, the junction contained 1 base not matched to a gene. Germline V gives CDR1 SGHRS, CDR2 YFSETQ. The CDR3 is 14 residues long. The CDR3 protein is CASSWGLGTDTQYF. CDR3 in DNA: TGCGCCAGCAGCTGGGGACTAGGCACAGATACGCAGTATTTT. Complete variable domain (other parts from reference TRBV5-1 and TRBJ2-3): KAGVTQTPRYLIKTRGQQVTLSCSPISGHRSVSWYQQTPGQGLQFLFEYFSETQRNKGNFPGRFSGRQFSNSRSEMNVSTLELGDSALYLCASSWGLGTDTQYFGPGTRLTVL.

The chain links TRBV19 to TRBJ2-7; 10 nucleotides agree with TRBD1. Germline trimming cut 3 bases from V and 11 bases from J; bases unmatched to any gene: 10. CDR3 length: 14 residues. Germline assignment: CDR1 LNHDA and CDR2 SQIVND (reference sequence). The CDR3 loop reads CASSITGTGAPKYF. DNA of the CDR3: TGTGCCAGTAGTATCACCGGGACAGGGGCCCCCAAGTACTTC.

The J gene is TRBJ2-7, the V gene TRBV5-1; the D is unclear. CDR3 length equals 12 residues. In germline, CDR1 is SGHRS, CDR2 YFSETQ. V lost 7 bases to trimming and J lost 2 bases, with 10 bases between them. The DNA for the CDR3 is TGCGCCAGCGGAGCCTACGCCTACGAGCAGTACTTC. Residues: CASGAYAYEQYF.

The J gene is TRBJ1-4, the V gene TRBV6-1; 7 bases are shared with TRBD1. Germline lookup yields CDR1 MNHNS and CDR2 SASEGT. The CDR3 contains 15 residues. With 6 bases clipped from V and 5 bases from J, the junction kept 9 bases outside the gene matches. Here the CDR3 reads CASSSEQGINEKLFF. CDR3 in DNA: TGTGCCAGCAGCTCCGAACAGGGGATAAATGAAAAACTGTTTTTT.

This chain links TRBV5-1 with TRBJ1-4, with 10 nucleotides matching TRBD1. The J segment lost 6 bases and the V segment lost 2 bases, leaving 4 bases of the junction unmatched. From germline, CDR1 is SGHRS and CDR2 YFSETQ. This CDR3 comprises 15 residues. CDR3 nucleotide sequence: TGCGCCAGCAGCTTCTCCGGGACAGGGGATGAAAAACTGTTTTTT. Translated: CASSFSGTGDEKLFF.

This chain uses TRBV9 with TRBJ1-2; D uncertain. The CDR3 is 15 amino acids. Germline-derived CDR1 and CDR2 are SGDLS and YYNGEE. Trimming left V 4 bases short and J 3 bases short, with 16 bases between. DNA of the CDR3: TGTGCCAGCAGCCCGCGGGAGAAGAATTACTATGGCTACACCTTC. This gives the protein CASSPREKNYYGYTF.

Regarding this clone: The same CDR3 also results from other DNA sequences found in this sample. This chain connects TRBV6-1 to TRBJ1-2; perhaps TRBD1 as D (6 bases). Germline CDR1 is MNHNS and CDR2 is SASEGT. The CDR3 is 15 residues long. V was shortened by 2 bases and J by 0 bases, with 10 bases between the two germline ends. The chain's CDR3 is CASSERAGANYGYTF. The CDR3, as DNA: TGTGCCAGCAGTGAACGGGCAGGGGCTAACTATGGCTACACCTTC.

The genes are TRBV19 and TRBJ2-7; 12 bases align to TRBD2. J was trimmed by 4 bases and V by 5 bases; bases with no gene match: 6. CDR1 is LNHDA and CDR2 is SQIVND in the germline V gene (reference sequence). CDR3 size: 15 residues. The CDR3 DNA reads TGTGCCAGTAGTGAGCTCGGGACTAGCGGGTACGAGCAGTACTTC. This gives the protein CASSELGTSGYEQYF.

The V call is TRBV10-3, the J call TRBJ1-3; D is possibly TRBD1 (6 bases). CDR3 length: 14 residues. CDR1 and CDR2 (germline): ENHRY, SYGVKD. V lost 6 bases to trimming and J lost 0 bases, with 9 bases between them. CDR3 coding DNA: TGTGCCATCAGAGCAGGGGACTCTGGAAACACCATATATTTT. Translation: CAIRAGDSGNTIYF.

V and J are TRBV11-3 and TRBJ2-1; 7 bases fit TRBD1. CDR3 size: 15 residues. CDR1 and CDR2 from the germline V gene are SGHNT and YENEEA. Trimming cost V 6 bases and J 6 bases; bases outside gene matches: 11. In DNA form, the CDR3 reads TGTGCCAGCAGTCCCCATGGACAGGTTGGCAATGAGCAGTTCTTC. Protein: CASSPHGQVGNEQFF.

The chain recombines TRBV19 with TRBJ2-3, with 10 nucleotides matching TRBD2. Losses at the gene ends were 3 bases for V and 1 base for J; bases not matched to a gene: 4. Germline V gives CDR1 LNHDA, CDR2 SQIVND (reference sequence). The CDR3 runs to 16 residues. The CDR3 loop reads CASSMMSGGGTDTQYF. The CDR3 DNA reads as TGTGCCAGTAGTATGATGAGCGGGGGGGGCACAGATACGCAGTATTTT.

V usage is TRBV6-4 and J usage is TRBJ2-3; a possible D gene is TRBD2 (6 bases). The CDR3 runs 13 residues. V lost 4 bases and J 6 bases, leaving 11 bases between the germline ends. Germline CDR1 and CDR2: MRHNA and SNTAGT. CDR3 sequence: CASSALAEDTQYF. The CDR3 coding sequence is TGTGCCAGCAGTGCGTTAGCGGAGGATACGCAGTATTTT.

This rearrangement joins TRBV5-1 to TRBJ2-7; tentatively, D is TRBD2 (5 bases). The germline V gene has CDR1 SGHRS and CDR2 YFSETQ. Trimming took off 1 base at V and 4 bases at J, with 12 bases between the two ends. The CDR3 is 14 residues long. In DNA form, the CDR3 reads TGCGCCAGCAGCTTGTCGACGGGGAGATACGAGCAGTACTTC. Protein sequence: CASSLSTGRYEQYF.

The table lists this clone with a few counts. The chain couples TRBV5-1 to TRBJ1-4; D possibly corresponds to TRBD1 (5 bases). The germline V gene encodes CDR1 SGHRS and CDR2 YFSETQ. V shed 2 bases and J shed 8 bases, with 13 bases lying between them. This CDR3 has 14 residues. DNA for the CDR3: TGCGCCAGCAGCTTTGGCAGGGCGACGGAAAAACTGTTTTTT. Translated: CASSFGRATEKLFF.

The table lists this clone with a few counts. The V and J genes are TRBV29-1 and TRBJ1-1; D gene ambiguous. Trimming shortened V by 4 bases and J by 5 bases, and 5 bases separated the two germline ends. Per the germline V gene, CDR1 is SQVTM and CDR2 is ANQGSEA. CDR3 length: 10 residues. The CDR3 sequence is CSVVRTEAFF. CDR3 nucleotides: TGCAGCGTTGTGCGGACTGAAGCTTTCTTT.

The chain couples TRBV9 to TRBJ2-7; D may be TRBD1 (5 bases). Germline CDR1 SGDLS, CDR2 YYNGEE. The V end lost 4 bases, the J end lost 3 bases, and 14 bases lay between the germline ends. The CDR3 loop spans 14 amino acids. The CDR3 DNA reads TGTGCCAGCAGCCCCCAGGGTAAAGACTACGAGCAGTACTTC. Protein: CASSPQGKDYEQYF.

The V and J genes are TRBV15 and TRBJ1-1; maybe TRBD1 (6 bases). V was pared by 2 bases and J by 6 bases, with 19 bases between. The germline V gene encodes CDR1 LNHNV and CDR2 YYDKDF (reference sequence). The CDR3 loop spans 16 amino acids. CDR3: CATSRPRDILAAEAFF. CDR3 nucleotides: TGTGCCACCAGCAGACCACGGGACATTCTTGCGGCTGAAGCTTTCTTT.